The 30 T cell receptor beta chains below all came from one sample that was sequenced in a study of Graves' ophthalmopathy and Graves' hyperthyroidism. RNA transcripts were the template, and TCR beta CDR3 regions were amplified from them. An initial RT-PCR round employing HTBI primers preceded a second-round multiplex PCR. TCRdb redid the calling of the multiplex PCR reads with MiXCR, one entry per CDR3 protein. The repertoire holds around 1.1 million distinct CDR3 sequences, about two fifths seen once, with around 10% in the top ten. Sequencing was performed on peripheral blood or thyroid tissue (not recorded which). The receptors were sampled from an adult man with Graves' hyperthyroidism.

The chain combines TRBV29-1 with TRBJ2-7; 8 nucleotides line up with TRBD2. The germline CDR1 and CDR2 sequences are SQVTM and ANQGSEA. The length of the CDR3 is 16 residues. The junction had 15 bases not matched to a gene; V was cut back by 4 bases and J by 4 bases. The CDR3 bases are TGCAGCGTTGCCCGCCGGGAGGGCAGGATTTTGTACGAGCAGTACTTC. Its protein product is CSVARREGRILYEQYF.

In regard to this clonotype: Being one base from a much bigger clone, this may be a read error. The chain uses TRBV19 and TRBJ1-2; D not resolved. Trimming pared 7 bases from V and 8 bases from J, leaving 20 bases between. This CDR3 spans 14 amino acids. The V gene's germline CDR1 is LNHDA and CDR2 SQIVND (reference sequence). CDR3 sequence (DNA): TGTGCCAGTACCAGACTAGAGATCGAGTTCGGCTACACCTTC. Its protein is CASTRLEIEFGYTF.

Ten or more counts support this clonotype. The chain has TRBV19 and TRBJ2-7, with TRBD1 matching over 8 bases. This CDR3 has 15 amino acids. V lost 5 bases to trimming and J lost 5 bases; unmatched junction nucleotides: 11. Germline V gene data show CDR1 as LNHDA and CDR2 as SQIVND (reference sequence). The CDR3 loop reads CASSSRGQVIDEQYF. The CDR3 DNA reads as TGTGCCAGTAGTTCGAGGGGACAGGTGATCGACGAGCAGTACTTC.

At least ten counts were recorded for this clonotype. V and J are TRBV12-3 or TRBV12-4 and TRBJ1-5, with D possibly matching TRBD1 (6 bases). V was shortened by 2 bases and J by 6 bases, with 11 bases between the two germline ends. The length of the CDR3 is 14 residues. The CDR3 DNA reads TGTGCCAGCAGTTTAAACAGGGCAGTTCAGCCCCAGCATTTT. Protein product: CASSLNRAVQPQHF.

CDR3 protein: CASSLEVGPASETQYF. The CDR3 DNA follows: TGTGCCAGCAGTCTGGAGGTCGGACCTGCGTCGGAGACCCAGTACTTC. The chain combines TRBV12-3 or TRBV12-4 with TRBJ2-5; TRBD2 might be the D (5 bases). This CDR3 is built from 16 residues. V was clipped by 5 bases and J by 5 bases, with 21 bases between them.

The chain recombines TRBV7-2 with TRBJ1-1; tentatively, D is TRBD1 (5 bases). Germline V gives CDR1 SGHTA, CDR2 FQGNSA. There are 14 residues in the CDR3. Trimming shortened V by 4 bases and J by 10 bases, and 19 bases separated the two germline ends. CDR3 sequence (DNA): TGTGCCAGCAGCTGGGGGGGAGTAGCGGTCGGAGCTTTCTTT. It specifies CASSWGGVAVGAFF.

This clonotype was seen many times. J is TRBJ2-7 and V is TRBV7-2; possibly TRBD2 for D (5 bases). Trimming stripped 6 bases from V and 2 bases from J, with 17 bases between. The CDR3 spans 15 residues. In germline, CDR1 is SGHTA, CDR2 FQGNSA. This CDR3 reads CASRGGLHPPYEQYF. CDR3 in DNA: TGTGCCAGCAGAGGTGGACTCCATCCCCCCTACGAGCAGTACTTC.

This clonotype was observed once. CDR3 sequence (DNA): TGCGCCAGCAGTGCCGGACTAGCAAGATACCCCTACGAGCAGTACTTC. This sequence encodes CASSAGLARYPYEQYF. The chain is built from TRBV10-2 and TRBJ2-7, with 8 bases that match TRBD2. After removal of 4 bases from V and 2 bases from J, the junction contained 10 bases not matched to a gene. The CDR3 runs to 16 residues. CDR1 is WSHSY, CDR2 SAAADI, per germline.

The table lists this clonotype with a few counts. V is TRBV28 and J is TRBJ1-4, with D hard to call. This CDR3 region has 14 residues. Trimming took 3 bases from V and 8 from J, leaving 13 bases between them. Germline V gives CDR1 MDHEN, CDR2 SYDVKM. The CDR3 coding sequence is TGTGCCAGCAGTTTGGTCAGGCCCGGGGAAAAACTGTTTTTT. As protein: CASSLVRPGEKLFF.

The genes are TRBV6-5 and TRBJ1-4; no clear D gene. V lost 5 bases, J lost 6 bases, and 13 bases lay in between. This CDR3 contains 14 residues. Germline V lookup: CDR1 MNHEY, CDR2 SVGAGI. The CDR3 sequence: CASSGQHGDEKLFF. Written as DNA, the CDR3 is TGTGCCAGCAGTGGCCAGCATGGTGATGAAAAACTGTTTTTT.

This chain uses TRBV9 with TRBJ2-2, with TRBD2 matching over 9 bases. Germline V gives CDR1 SGDLS, CDR2 YYNGEE. After removal of 6 bases from V and 2 bases from J, the junction contained 5 bases not matched to a gene. There are 15 residues in the CDR3. The chain's CDR3 is CASTRGRGNTGELFF. DNA of the CDR3: TGTGCCAGCACCCGCGGGAGGGGTAACACCGGGGAGCTGTTTTTT.

The chain joins TRBV15 to TRBJ1-3; D gene unclear. This CDR3 contains 16 residues. Trimming removed 3 bases at V and 8 bases at J, with 20 bases between. Germline V gives CDR1 LNHNV, CDR2 YYDKDF (reference sequence). Written as DNA, the CDR3 is TGTGCCACCAGCAGGGCCGGGCCGTCGGAGAAGGACACCATATATTTT. Translated, it gives CATSRAGPSEKDTIYF.

A note on this clonotype: An end of the junction does not agree with germline; a read error may underlie this. The chain has TRBV10-2 and TRBJ1-2; D uncertain. From germline, CDR1 is WSHSY and CDR2 SAAADI. This CDR3 spans 15 amino acids. The CDR3 reads CASSSVKGGYYSYTF. CDR3 nucleotide sequence: TGTGCCAGCTCATCAGTCAAGGGCGGATATTATAGCTACACCTTC.

The V and J genes are TRBV10-3 and TRBJ1-2; 7 bases match TRBD1. The CDR3 runs to 15 residues. Germline CDR1 is ENHRY and CDR2 is SYGVKD. After removal of 10 bases from V and 0 bases from J, the junction contained 11 bases not matched to a gene. CDR3 in amino acids: CATVAGGGSNYGYTF. In DNA, the CDR3 is TGTGCCACGGTAGCGGGAGGGGGCTCTAACTATGGCTACACCTTC.

Concerning this clonotype itself: The conserved closing phenylalanine or tryptophan is absent in this CDR3, likely reflecting a read error. CDR3 DNA sequence: TGTGCCAGCAGTTCTAGCGGGGTACAAGAGACCCAGTACTTA. Its protein product is CASSSSGVQETQYL. This sequence joins TRBV7-2 and TRBJ2-5; TRBD2 agrees at 9 bases. Trimming cost V 6 bases and J 2 bases; bases outside gene matches: 4. The germline CDR1 and CDR2 sequences are SGHTA and FQGNSA. CDR3 length equals 14 residues.

This clonotype was recorded a few times. The gene calls are TRBV12-3 or TRBV12-4 and TRBJ1-1; D may be TRBD1 (5 bases). V was clipped by 5 bases and J by 1 base, with 17 bases between them. This CDR3 is 16 amino acids long. The CDR3 reads CASSRRRQRGNTEAFF. CDR3 nucleotide sequence: TGTGCCAGCAGTCGCCGAAGACAGCGAGGGAACACTGAAGCTTTCTTT.

This clonotype came up many times. The chain combines TRBV9 with TRBJ1-1; TRBD1 is a possible D gene (5 bases). Trimming removed 0 bases from V and 3 bases from J, with 9 bases in between. This CDR3 is 14 amino acids long. Looked up from germline, CDR1 is SGDLS and CDR2 is YYNGEE. CDR3 nucleotides: TGTGCCAGCAGCGTAGCTATGGGGGACACTGAAGCTTTCTTT. The encoded protein is CASSVAMGDTEAFF.

This chain uses TRBV28 with TRBJ2-2; D ambiguous. Trimming removed 8 bases at V and 6 bases at J, with 13 bases between. CDR3 length: 13 amino acids. Germline V gene lookup returns CDR1 MDHEN and CDR2 SYDVKM. The DNA for the CDR3 is TGTGCCAGCGGCCTTCGTACCCCCGGGGAGCTGTTTTTT. Amino acid sequence: CASGLRTPGELFF.

This clonotype was seen a few times. The genes are TRBV12-3 or TRBV12-4 and TRBJ2-7; 10 nucleotides align to TRBD1. The V and J ends lost 6 bases and 2 bases, in that order; junction bases with no gene match: 7. The CDR3 contains 15 residues. For the CDR3, the DNA is TGTGCCAGCAGGCCCGGGACAGGGGTCCCCTACGAGCAGTACTTC. It is translated as CASRPGTGVPYEQYF.

The chain combines TRBV9 with TRBJ2-6, with TRBD1 matching 7 bases. The CDR3 consists of 18 residues. The junction had 9 bases not matched to a gene; V was cut back by 3 bases and J by 0 bases. From germline, CDR1 is SGDLS and CDR2 YYNGEE. The CDR3 DNA follows: TGTGCCAGCAGCGCAAAACAGGGGACGATCTCTGGGGCCAACGTCCTGACTTTC. Protein sequence: CASSAKQGTISGANVLTF.

This clonotype has a handful of counts. Possible read error: a much larger clone is one base away. The gene calls are TRBV6-5 and TRBJ2-7; 9 nucleotides line up with TRBD1. Germline trimming cut 6 bases from V and 5 bases from J; bases unmatched to any gene: 8. Germline V lookup: CDR1 MNHEY, CDR2 SVGAGI. This CDR3 is 14 amino acids long. This chain's CDR3 is CASSHRDRVHEQYF. The CDR3 DNA reads as TGTGCCAGCAGCCACCGGGACAGGGTCCACGAGCAGTACTTC.

This clonotype was counted at least ten times. The chain couples TRBV25-1 to TRBJ2-7; the D gene is possibly TRBD1 (5 bases). Trimming stripped 1 base from V and 2 bases from J, with 18 bases between. There are 17 residues in the CDR3. Germline V gene lookup returns CDR1 MGHDK and CDR2 SYGVNS. Here the CDR3 DNA reads TGTGCCAGCAGTGAATTTGACCAGGGTGCATCTACCTACGAGCAGTACTTC. Amino acid sequence: CASSEFDQGASTYEQYF.

Note on this clonotype: This may come from a read error, since a much larger clone is one base off. V gene TRBV15 combines with J gene TRBJ2-7, with D perhaps TRBD2 (6 bases). The germline V and J ends were trimmed by 10 bases and 5 bases, with 21 bases remaining between them. There are 14 residues in the CDR3. Per the germline V gene, CDR1 is LNHNV and CDR2 is YYDKDF (reference sequence). CDR3 sequence reads: CASGGDPFAHEQYF. CDR3 bases: TGTGCCAGCGGCGGGGATCCCTTTGCCCACGAGCAGTACTTC.

The chain joins TRBV7-8 to TRBJ1-4; 9 bases are a match to TRBD1. V lost 6 bases and J lost 6; bases outside the gene matches: 17. CDR3 length equals 18 residues. Germline V gene lookup returns CDR1 SGHVS and CDR2 FQNEAQ. This CDR3 is CASRKTGTGTEKYEKLFF. The CDR3 DNA is TGTGCCAGCAGAAAAACCGGGACAGGGACAGAAAAGTATGAAAAACTGTTTTTT.

A few counts support this clonotype. The chain joins TRBV7-2 to TRBJ1-3, with 7 bases fitting TRBD1. Germline assignment: CDR1 SGHTA and CDR2 FQGNSA. The J segment lost 1 base and the V segment lost 6 bases, leaving 3 bases of the junction unmatched. This CDR3 region has 14 residues. Written as DNA, the CDR3 is TGTGCCAGCAGTAACAGGGGTTCTGGAAACACCATATATTTT. Its protein is CASSNRGSGNTIYF. Complete variable domain (other parts from reference TRBV7-2 and TRBJ1-3): GAGVSQSPSNKVTEKGKDVELRCDPISGHTALYWYRQSLGQGLEFLIYFQGNSAPDKSGLPSDRFSAERTGGSVSTLTIQRTQQEDSAVYLCASSNRGSGNTIYFGEGSWLTVV.

In this sample, this clonotype turned up once. The rearrangement joins TRBV12-3 or TRBV12-4 to TRBJ2-6; a weak D match, TRBD1 (5 bases). The germline V and J ends were trimmed by 6 bases and 1 base, with 16 bases remaining between them. The CDR3 has 17 residues. DNA for the CDR3: TGTGCCAGCAGCCCCCGTGGGGCAGGGTCTGGGGCCAACGTCCTGACTTTC. It is translated as CASSPRGAGSGANVLTF.

On this clonotype itself: A much larger clone differs by one base, so this may be a read error. The CDR3 DNA sequence: TGTGCCGGCAGTGAACCGGTTCTTAACTATGGCTACACCTTC. Amino acid sequence: CAGSEPVLNYGYTF. The chain employs TRBV2 and TRBJ1-2, with no clear D. This CDR3 has 14 residues. Looked up from germline, CDR1 is SNHLY and CDR2 is FYNNEI.

At least ten counts were recorded for this clonotype. This chain joins TRBV7-8 and TRBJ2-7; D call uncertain. CDR1 is SGHVS, CDR2 FQNEAQ, per germline. Trimming cost V 2 bases and J 5 bases, with 19 bases left between them. The CDR3 covers 16 residues. The CDR3 bases are TGTGCCAGCAGCTTATCCTCCGGGTCTGGAGCCGACGAGCAGTACTTC. This codes for CASSLSSGSGADEQYF.

This clonotype was observed many times. This rearrangement joins TRBV7-2 to TRBJ2-5, with D unclear. The V end was cut by 1 base, the J end by 4 bases, with 7 bases between. CDR1 SGHTA and CDR2 FQGNSA come from the germline V gene. This CDR3 is 13 amino acids long. CDR3 amino acids: CASSLEVIETQYF. The CDR3 DNA reads TGTGCCAGCAGCTTAGAAGTGATAGAGACCCAGTACTTC.

J is TRBJ2-2 and V is TRBV20-1, with unresolved D. V gave up 0 bases and J gave up 1 base, with 6 bases separating them. Germline values: CDR1 DFQATT, CDR2 SNEGSKA (reference sequence). The CDR3 runs 14 residues. DNA of the CDR3: TGCAGTGCTAGAGATTACCAGAACACCGGGGAGCTGTTTTTT. As protein: CSARDYQNTGELFF.